The subject of this entry is one T cell receptor (beta chain). Its antigen target is currently unknown. Base qualities are not recorded, but no much larger clone differs from it by a single base. This specimen belongs to a study of Ad26.COV2.S vaccination and SARS-CoV-2 variants (dated by TCRdb to about 2021). A note on the overall study: Vaccine-arm donors came from COV1001, a multicentre, randomized, double-blind, placebo-controlled phase I-IIa trial of Ad26.COV2.S in healthy adults. A total of some 30 samples were included in the TCR-sequenced set, comprising roughly 19 Ad26.COV2.S vaccine recipients, 5 placebo recipients and 8 SARS-CoV-2 convalescent individuals. The specificity and breadth of SARS-CoV-2-reactive T cell receptors after Ad26.COV2.S vaccination were assessed by TCRbeta repertoire sequencing. Trial participants were randomized into five groups of five: low-dose or high-dose Ad26.COV2.S given once or twice, or placebo on both occasions. Ad26.COV2.S was administered intramuscularly at a dose of 5x10^10 or 1x10^11 viral particles, either as one shot or as two shots given 56 days apart. Throughout the experiments and outcome assessment, investigators stayed blinded to trial group allocation. Results the study describes overall, beyond this receptor: Spike-specific TCR breadth was higher in Ad26.COV2.S recipients than in placebo recipients (P = 0.0014). Substantial breadth of spike-specific CD8+ and CD4+ T cell responses was reported after vaccination. The study lacked the statistical power to compare responses across vaccine doses or regimens. Vaccine and placebo recipients had similar non-spike TCR breadth, a finding consistent with the vaccine containing only spike. It was noted by the authors that total T cell responses may have been underestimated by the TCR breadth and depth analyses.

TCRbeta CDR3 regions were sequenced with the immunoSEQ Assay. After extraction, genomic DNA underwent amplification by bias-controlled multiplex PCR, followed by high-throughput sequencing. On the study's bioinformatics: To quantify the absolute abundance of every unique TCRbeta CDR3 region, sequences were collapsed and filtered. Usable DNA was measured by amplifying reference genes present in all nucleated cells, and TCRbeta template counts were normalized to that usable DNA to estimate T cell fraction. Repertoire TCRs were annotated as SARS-CoV-2-specific by exact matching of V gene, CDR3 amino acid sequence and J gene to a known reactive TCR set. The reference SARS-CoV-2 TCR set came from MIRA and was filtered for enrichment in COVID-19-positive ImmuneCODE repertoires, removing public or cross-reactive TCRs. Using the MIRA antigens, annotated TCRs were further analysed by specific ORF or by position within an ORF. Breadth was defined as the number of annotated unique rearrangements divided by the total number of unique productive rearrangements, and depth was defined as the summed frequency of the annotated unique rearrangements. Group comparisons of TCR breadth used two-sided Wilcoxon rank-sum tests. TCRdb carries this immuneACCESS record with in-frame sequences only. Its versions omit some clonotypes, under half of them owing to an unresolved V gene in the studies checked, with the rest unexplained. V, J and clone size are taken as reported in that table, and D and trimming were inferred from the DNA itself. The sample profile shows about 400,000 clones; about 83% of them were found once. The ten largest clonotypes hold about 7.1% of the sample.

V has 5 bases trimmed and J has 6 bases trimmed; junction bases matching no gene number 5. CDR1 and CDR2 are read off the germline V gene as MNHEY and SVGEGT. Reading from cysteine to phenylalanine, the CDR3 counts 13 amino acids. The kept DNA is CDR3 alone, 39 bases in frame from the first base. Explained via the paper, the treatment or condition label denotes: roughly 19 received Ad26.COV2.S at low or high dose, single or two shots; about 5 received placebo; per-sample allocation not given. For vaccine and placebo recipients, repertoires were sequenced using samples collected on day 63 after the first injection. In Cohort 1b, about two dozen adults aged 18-55 years were enrolled at a single site in Boston, USA, between 29 July and 7 August 2020. Ad26.COV2.S consisted of a replication-incompetent adenovirus type 26 vector by which a prefusion-stabilized SARS-CoV-2 spike protein from the original Wuhan strain was expressed.

Here the chain combines TRBV6-2 or TRBV6-3 and TRBJ1-2; 8 bases in between match TRBD1. This sequence originates from a person between 18 and 59 years old who received the Ad26.COV2.S COVID-19 vaccine or a placebo. The specimen comprised peripheral blood, sampled in a trial of Ad26.COV2.S vaccine versus placebo. CDR3 loop: CASSRQGKDGYTF. The DNA is as follows: TGTGCCAGCAGTCGACAGGGGAAGGATGGCTACACCTTC.